These 6 T cell receptor beta chains share one sample of origin, sequenced in a study of Graves' ophthalmopathy and Graves' hyperthyroidism listed by TCRdb under 2018. Sequencing relied on an Illumina HiSeq 2000. For repertoire sequencing, TCR beta CDR3 regions were amplified from RNA transcripts. A first-round RT-PCR used HTBI primers with the Qiagen OneStep RT-PCR kit, followed by a second-round multiplex PCR, size selection and purification. Through fastp at Q25 and MiXCR, TCRdb rebuilt clones from the public reads, retaining in-frame beta chains. All rows with the same CDR3 protein become a single entry with the most common DNA and genes. Present in this sample are over 500,000 distinct CDR3 sequences, approximately 21% of which were seen just once. The ten largest account for more than 5.5% of the sample. The sample comprised peripheral blood. The receptors come from a young woman with stable Graves' hyperthyroidism. Some clones in this sample may be carry-over from other donors' samples. Donor details come from another sample of the same person, matched by shared clones.

The V call is TRBV27, the J call TRBJ1-6; a weak D match, TRBD1 (6 bases). V was clipped by 2 bases and J by 12 bases, with 11 bases between them. The length of the CDR3 is 13 residues. Germline assignment: CDR1 MNHEY and CDR2 SMNVEV (reference sequence). The CDR3 spells CASSLNGGRPLHF. The CDR3 nucleotides read TGTGCCAGCAGTTTAAATGGGGGGCGACCCCTCCACTTT.

As DNA, the CDR3 is TGTGCCAGCAGATTGGGAACAGGGCACTACGAGCAGTACTTC. This translates into CASRLGTGHYEQYF. The chain has TRBV6-2 or TRBV6-3 and TRBJ2-7; D is possibly TRBD1 (6 bases). The CDR3 has 14 residues. CDR1 is MNHEY and CDR2 is SVGEGT in the germline V gene. V was shortened by 6 bases and J by 3 bases, with 15 bases between the two germline ends.

This clonotype was counted many times. This rearrangement joins TRBV7-3 to TRBJ2-2, with 11 positions matching TRBD1. The germline V gene has CDR1 SGHTA and CDR2 FQGTGA. The trim removed 5 bases at V and 5 bases at J, leaving 4 bases unmatched. The CDR3 has 15 amino acids. CDR3 amino acids: CASSPGTGGTGELFF. DNA for the CDR3: TGTGCCAGCAGCCCGGGGACAGGGGGAACCGGGGAGCTGTTTTTT.

This clonotype has at least ten counts. The chain couples TRBV6-1 to TRBJ2-5; D gene ambiguous. Germline V CDR1 and CDR2: MNHNS, SASEGT. V was clipped by 7 bases and J by 1 base, with 13 bases between them. The CDR3 totals 14 residues. The CDR3: CASNVGGVQETQYF. The CDR3 DNA reads as TGTGCCAGCAATGTAGGTGGCGTCCAAGAGACCCAGTACTTC.

This chain links TRBV27 with TRBJ2-7; possible D gene TRBD2, 6 bases. The CDR3 is made up of 13 amino acids. The germline V gene encodes CDR1 MNHEY and CDR2 SMNVEV (reference sequence). The V end lost 4 bases, the J end lost 7 bases, and 14 bases lay between the germline ends. CDR3 sequence reads: CASSSPWRGEQYF. Here the CDR3 DNA reads TGTGCCAGCAGTTCGCCTTGGCGGGGTGAGCAGTACTTC.

J is TRBJ1-1 and V is TRBV6-1; TRBD1 is a possible D gene (6 bases). Per the germline V gene, CDR1 is MNHNS and CDR2 is SASEGT. This CDR3 is 14 amino acids long. V was cut by 2 bases and J by 5 bases, with 12 bases left in between. The chain's CDR3 is CASSEIGGETEAFF. DNA for the CDR3: TGTGCCAGCAGTGAAATTGGGGGCGAGACTGAAGCTTTCTTT.